The TCR beta chain under discussion was sequenced for a study of blood T cells in healthy people across ages. Then a second PCR, running about 6 to 12 cycles, was carried out with a sample-barcoded 5' primer and a J-beta primer mix. One entry per CDR3 protein, called by TCRdb with MiXCR from the 5' RACE reads. Of nearly 1 million distinct CDR3 sequences detected, approximately 50% appear once; the ten largest clones hold roughly a fifth. Every participating donor contributed around 9.5 milliliters of peripheral blood through a draw. This CDR3 spans 14 amino acids. Material for sequencing was blood. The source is an older woman in good health. This chain connects TRBV21-1 to TRBJ2-7; TRBD1, the D gene given by the table, was not confirmed from the DNA. TRBV21-1 is reported as a pseudogene. This CDR3 is CANSDMGGGYEQYF. DNA of the CDR3: TGTGCCAACAGCGACATGGGGGGTGGATACGAGCAGTACTTC.